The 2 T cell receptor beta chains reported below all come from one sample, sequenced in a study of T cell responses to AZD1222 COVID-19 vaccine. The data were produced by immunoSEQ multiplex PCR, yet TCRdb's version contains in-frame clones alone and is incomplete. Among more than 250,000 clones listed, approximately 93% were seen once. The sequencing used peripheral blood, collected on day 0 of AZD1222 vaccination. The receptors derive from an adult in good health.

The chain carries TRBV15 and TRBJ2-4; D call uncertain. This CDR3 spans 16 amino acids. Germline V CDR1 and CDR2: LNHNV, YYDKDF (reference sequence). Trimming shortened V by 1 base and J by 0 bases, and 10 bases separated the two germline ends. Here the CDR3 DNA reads TGTGCCACCAGCAGAGCGGCAGAACTAGCCAAAAACATTCAGTACTTC. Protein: CATSRAAELAKNIQYF.

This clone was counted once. CDR3 residues: CASSPRGAYEQYF. CDR3 nucleotides: TGTGCCAGCAGTCCCCGGGGAGCCTACGAGCAGTACTTC. V gene TRBV6-5 combines with J gene TRBJ2-7, with a weak D call TRBD2 (5 bases). The CDR3 is 13 amino acids. The germline V gene encodes CDR1 MNHEY and CDR2 SVGAGI. V lost 5 bases, J lost 2 bases, and 10 bases lay in between.